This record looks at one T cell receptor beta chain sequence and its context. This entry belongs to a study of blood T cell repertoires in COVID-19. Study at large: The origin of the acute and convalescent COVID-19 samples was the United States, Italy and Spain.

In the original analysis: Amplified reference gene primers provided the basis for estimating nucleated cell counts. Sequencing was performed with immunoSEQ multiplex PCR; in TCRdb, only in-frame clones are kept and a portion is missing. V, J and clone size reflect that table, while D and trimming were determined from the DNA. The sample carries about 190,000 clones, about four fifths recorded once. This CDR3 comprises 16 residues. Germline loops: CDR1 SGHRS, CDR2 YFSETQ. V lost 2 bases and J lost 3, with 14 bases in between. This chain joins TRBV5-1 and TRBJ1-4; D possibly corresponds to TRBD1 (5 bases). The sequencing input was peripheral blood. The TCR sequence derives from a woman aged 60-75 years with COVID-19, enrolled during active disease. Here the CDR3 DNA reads TGCGCCAGCAGCTTCGGGGGATTTGTCCCTAATGAAAAACTGTTTTTT. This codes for CASSFGGFVPNEKLFF.